This T cell receptor beta chain was identified during a study of blood T cell repertoires in COVID-19. On the study more broadly: There were acute and convalescent COVID-19 samples, and they came from the United States, Italy and Spain. T cells, B-cell-depleted T cells, or PBMCs provided the cDNA or gDNA that served as material.

In the authors' workflow: Nucleated cell number was recorded as an estimate derived from reference gene primer amplification. Clones were read by immunoSEQ multiplex PCR, and TCRdb kept only the in-frame ones, dropping some. The D gene and trimming were derived from the DNA, and the V and J assignments and clone size from that table. The table includes roughly 71,000 clones, around four fifths detected once. This clone has only one observation. Germline V gives CDR1 SNHLY, CDR2 FYNNEI. The germline V and J ends were trimmed by 3 bases and 6 bases, with 21 bases remaining between them. This CDR3 has 16 residues.

Sequenced input: peripheral blood. The origin of this receptor is a woman aged 80 or over with acute or convalescent COVID-19. The chain uses TRBV2 and TRBJ2-7; a possible D gene is TRBD1 (5 bases). DNA for the CDR3: TGTGCCAGCAGTGACAACGAAATAGGGGTCATGGGCGAGCAGTACTTC. Its translation is CASSDNEIGVMGEQYF.